These 22 T cell receptor beta chains were sequenced from one sample in a study of blood T cell repertoires in COVID-19. Measured with immunoSEQ multiplex PCR; TCRdb has only the in-frame clones, and not every one. Among 25,000 to 35,000 clones listed, around 84% were seen once. Sequencing used peripheral blood. The receptors come from a human donor in a cohort sampled during active COVID-19.

V usage is TRBV7-6 and J usage is TRBJ1-1, with D tentatively TRBD1 (5 bases). With 8 bases removed from V and 4 bases from J, the gap between germline ends came to 20 bases. The CDR3 runs to 15 residues. Germline V gene sequence: CDR1 SGHVS, CDR2 FNYEAQ. The DNA of the CDR3 is TGTGCCAGCCGCGCGGGGGATAGATTGGGCACTGAAGCTTTCTTT. The encoded protein is CASRAGDRLGTEAFF.

Note on this clone: It is unclear where the CDR3 begins or ends on the DNA, so no DNA is shown, and the CDR3 is as TCRdb lists it. The J gene is TRBJ2-2, the V gene TRBV7-9; the table's D call of TRBD1 was not tested on the DNA. Germline CDR1 reads SEHNR; CDR2 reads FQNEAQ (reference sequence). The CDR3 numbers 14 amino acids, ends counted. The CDR3: CASILAPGYGELFF.

The chain employs TRBV18 and TRBJ2-7, with 8 bases fitting TRBD1. J lost 3 bases, V lost 8 bases, and 6 bases had no gene match. CDR3 length: 13 amino acids. Germline-derived CDR1 and CDR2 are KGHSH and LQKENI. As DNA, the CDR3 is TGTGCCAGCGCGACAGGGGCGAACTACGAGCAGTACTTC. Protein sequence: CASATGANYEQYF.

The chain uses TRBV7-2 and TRBJ2-1; D is possibly TRBD1 (6 bases). Germline V CDR1 and CDR2: SGHTA, FQGNSA. The CDR3 has 15 amino acids. V lost 3 bases and J 1 base, leaving 10 bases between the germline ends. CDR3 residues: CASSFGQISYNEQFF. The CDR3 region has the DNA TGTGCCAGCAGCTTCGGACAGATATCCTACAATGAGCAGTTCTTC.

The gene calls are TRBV2 and TRBJ1-2; TRBD1 is a possible D gene (6 bases). Germline-derived CDR1 and CDR2 are SNHLY and FYNNEI. V lost 0 bases and J 3 bases, leaving 11 bases between the germline ends. This CDR3 region has 15 residues. This CDR3 reads CASSEAQGSDYGYTF. In DNA, the CDR3 is TGTGCCAGCAGTGAAGCGCAGGGGTCAGACTATGGCTACACCTTC.

V is TRBV5-1 and J is TRBJ2-7; D not resolved. CDR1 and CDR2 from the germline V gene are SGHRS and YFSETQ. The V gene lost 5 bases and the J gene lost 6 bases, with 21 bases spanning the gap. The CDR3 has 15 residues. The CDR3 reads CASSLGSVLSGEQYF. The CDR3 DNA sequence: TGCGCCAGCAGTCTGGGTAGTGTCCTATCGGGCGAGCAGTACTTC.

The genes are TRBV24-1 and TRBJ1-2; D is undetermined. Germline values: CDR1 KGHDR, CDR2 SFDVKD. The V gene lost 2 bases and the J gene lost 2 bases, with 2 bases spanning the gap. The CDR3 totals 12 residues. CDR3 coding DNA: TGTGCCACCAGTGATTCGAACTATGGCTACACCTTC. Protein sequence: CATSDSNYGYTF.

The chain employs TRBV10-2 and TRBJ2-5; 8 nucleotides agree with TRBD1. Trimming took 6 bases from V and 2 from J; bases not matched to a gene: 5. Germline CDR1 and CDR2: WSHSY and SAAADI. This CDR3 region has 14 residues. The CDR3 DNA reads as TGCGCCAGCAGCCAACACAGGGGGCAAGAGACCCAGTACTTC. Encoded protein: CASSQHRGQETQYF.

This chain uses TRBV6-6 with TRBJ1-2; 7 nucleotides align to TRBD1. Per the germline V gene, CDR1 is MNHNY and CDR2 is SVGAGI (reference sequence). This CDR3 has 12 residues. The V gene end was trimmed by 7 bases and the J gene end by 5 bases; junction bases not matched to a gene: 4. The CDR3 protein is CASTMGQYGYTF. CDR3 nucleotide sequence: TGTGCCAGCACTATGGGACAGTATGGCTACACCTTC.

The chain has TRBV9 and TRBJ2-3, with 14 bases fitting TRBD2. The CDR3 loop spans 17 amino acids. Per germline, CDR1 SGDLS and CDR2 YYNGEE. V was pared by 2 bases and J by 1 base, with 3 bases of the junction left unmatched. The CDR3 DNA is TGTGCCAGCAGCGTCGGGACTAGCGGGGGTCGCACAGATACGCAGTATTTT. This gives the protein CASSVGTSGGRTDTQYF.

The V and J genes are TRBV13 and TRBJ2-5; 11 nucleotides match TRBD2. The CDR3 covers 19 residues. V shed 2 bases and J 1 base; nucleotides not matched to a gene: 12. Germline CDR1 is PRHDT and CDR2 is FYEKMQ (reference sequence). The CDR3, as DNA: TGTGCCAGCAGCTTATCCCGCCTTGATAGCGGGGGGGCCCAAGAGACCCAGTACTTC. This translates into CASSLSRLDSGGAQETQYF.

This clone has a handful of counts. The chain is built from TRBV7-8 and TRBJ1-3; no clear D. The ends were cut back, 5 bases at V and 2 bases at J, with 16 bases in the middle. The length of the CDR3 is 16 residues. Looked up from germline, CDR1 is SGHVS and CDR2 is FQNEAQ. Here the CDR3 reads CASSVRDSFAGNTIYF. The CDR3 coding sequence is TGTGCCAGCAGCGTTCGGGATAGCTTTGCTGGAAACACCATATATTTT.

The chain joins TRBV28 to TRBJ1-6, with 7 bases lining up with TRBD1. The CDR3 covers 15 residues. The germline V gene has CDR1 MDHEN and CDR2 SYDVKM. The V gene end was trimmed by 7 bases and the J gene end by 0 bases; junction bases not matched to a gene: 3. The CDR3 spells CASKQGSSYNSPLHF. The CDR3 DNA reads as TGTGCCAGCAAACAGGGGAGCTCCTATAATTCACCCCTCCACTTT.

The chain has TRBV5-4 and TRBJ1-3; TRBD1 matches at 8 bases. Germline V gives CDR1 SGHNT, CDR2 YYREEE (reference sequence). Trimming at V came to 4 bases and at J to 4 bases, leaving 10 bases not matched to a gene. CDR3 length equals 16 residues. The CDR3: CASSPQGAQVGNTIYF. DNA for the CDR3: TGTGCCAGCAGCCCTCAGGGGGCGCAGGTGGGAAACACCATATATTTT.

J is TRBJ2-7 and V is TRBV11-1, with 7 bases matching TRBD1. This CDR3 is built from 13 residues. The ends lost 7 bases at V and 5 bases at J; junction bases unmatched: 8. CDR1 SGHAT and CDR2 FQDESV come from the germline V gene (reference sequence). This chain's CDR3 is CASTEGAGDEQYF. The CDR3 DNA follows: TGTGCCAGCACTGAGGGGGCAGGGGACGAGCAGTACTTC. The whole variable domain, filled in from reference TRBV11-1 and TRBJ2-7, reads EAEVAQSPRYKITEKSQAVAFWCDPISGHATLYWYRQILGQGPELLVQFQDESVVDDSQLPKDRFSAERLKGVDSTLKIQPAELGDSAMYLCASTEGAGDEQYFGPGTRLTVT.

J is TRBJ1-1 and V is TRBV28, with D unclear. Germline CDR1 and CDR2: MDHEN and SYDVKM. Trimming stripped 3 bases from V and 4 bases from J, with 21 bases between. The CDR3 has 17 amino acids. CDR3 in DNA: TGTGCCAGCAGTTTTTTCCCCCCTGGGCGTTGGGTCACTGAAGCTTTCTTT. Translated: CASSFFPPGRWVTEAFF.

J is TRBJ1-5 and V is TRBV19, with TRBD1 as a possible D gene (5 bases). V was shortened by 0 bases and J by 7 bases, with 10 bases between the two germline ends. The CDR3 is 14 residues long. Germline assignment: CDR1 LNHDA and CDR2 SQIVND (reference sequence). The CDR3 region has the DNA TGTGCCAGTAGTATAGATCTATGGGGCCAGCCCCAGCATTTT. Translating it yields CASSIDLWGQPQHF.

The rearrangement joins TRBV7-6 to TRBJ2-7, with D perhaps matching TRBD1 (8 bases). The CDR3 loop spans 15 amino acids. Between the trimmed V and J ends, which lost 5 bases and 4 bases, there was a span of 18 bases. CDR1 SGHVS and CDR2 FNYEAQ come from the germline V gene. The CDR3 region has the DNA TGTGCCAGCAGCACCGGACAGGGAGGGCGGTACGAGCAGTACTTC. Its translation: CASSTGQGGRYEQYF.

This clone was detected once. The chain recombines TRBV18 with TRBJ2-5, with TRBD2 matching over 10 bases. V was pared by 3 bases and J by 5 bases, with 6 bases of the junction left unmatched. This CDR3 has 15 residues. The germline V gene has CDR1 KGHSH and CDR2 LQKENI. The CDR3 DNA reads as TGTGCCAGCTCACCCAGCGGGGGGGCGACGGAGACCCAGTACTTC. Translation: CASSPSGGATETQYF.

This chain uses TRBV4-3 with TRBJ2-7, with D maybe TRBD2 (5 bases). The CDR3 sequence is 14 residues long. Germline V gives CDR1 LGHNA, CDR2 YSLEER. V lost 2 bases to trimming and J lost 3 bases, with 11 bases between them. The CDR3 loop reads CASSQTGRDYEQYF. The CDR3 nucleotides read TGCGCCAGCAGCCAAACTGGACGGGACTACGAGCAGTACTTC.

V is TRBV15 and J is TRBJ2-1, with 8 bases matching TRBD2. The V and J ends lost 3 bases and 6 bases, in that order; junction bases with no gene match: 7. The CDR3 contains 15 residues. Germline V gives CDR1 LNHNV, CDR2 YYDKDF (reference sequence). Written as DNA, the CDR3 is TGTGCCACCAGCAGCGAATCCGGACTAGCCAATGAGCAGTTCTTC. Translation gives CATSSESGLANEQFF.

This chain links TRBV7-2 with TRBJ2-2; 11 bases map to TRBD2. The CDR3 extends over 16 amino acids. The V gene end was trimmed by 5 bases and the J gene end by 4 bases; junction bases not matched to a gene: 6. Per the germline V gene, CDR1 is SGHTA and CDR2 is FQGNSA. CDR3 sequence reads: CASSRGLAVGTGELFF. The CDR3, as DNA: TGTGCCAGCAGCCGGGGACTAGCGGTTGGCACCGGGGAGCTGTTTTTT.